The rows below give T cell receptor beta chains drawn from one sample of a study of STAT5B mutations in CD4+ large granular lymphocyte leukemia. Libraries were prepared by immunoSEQ multiplex PCR; TCRdb keeps only in-frame clonotypes and omits some of them. The data contain roughly 32,000 clones, 75% to 85% of them singletons. Material: CD4+ T cells from blood buffy coats. The source of these receptors is a human donor in good health. CDR3s include the opening cysteine and the closing phenylalanine or tryptophan. The D gene is left open where the match is weak. Expanded clones get a size class; other rows say once, few or many, or leave the size out.

>TRBD2|NA|15|TRBJ2-5|TRBV19
CASKPSGSPRGTQYF
TGTGCCAGTAAACCCAGCGGGAGCCCCCGTGGGACCCAGTACTTC
>NA|few|16|TRBJ1-5|TRBV2
CASSEQGTYSNQPQHF
TGTGCCAGCAGTGAACAGGGAACATATAGCAATCAGCCCCAGCATTTT
>TRBD1|few|15|TRBJ2-2|TRBV5-4
CASSSRQGRVGELFF
TGTGCCAGCAGCTCCCGACAGGGGCGAGTGGGGGAGCTGTTTTTT
>NA|NA|13|TRBJ2-3|TRBV5-1
CASSLAATDTQYF
TGCGCCAGCAGCTTGGCCGCCACAGATACGCAGTATTTT
>TRBD1|once|14|TRBJ2-1|TRBV7-2
CASSLPGQVREQFF
TGTGCCAGCAGCTTACCGGGACAGGTCCGGGAGCAGTTCTTC
>NA|NA|15|TRBJ2-3|TRBV27
CASSLSSGAGDTQYF
TGTGCCAGCAGTTTATCATCAGGGGCGGGAGATACGCAGTATTTT
>TRBD2|NA|17|TRBJ2-7|TRBV7-2
CASSLKASGGTFYEQYF
TGTGCCAGCAGCTTAAAGGCTAGCGGGGGAACCTTCTACGAGCAGTACTTC
>TRBD2|NA|11|TRBJ2-7|TRBV5-6
CASSREGEQYF
TGTGCCAGCAGCAGGGAGGGCGAGCAGTACTTC
>TRBD1|NA|14|TRBJ2-7|TRBV4-3
CASSQRTGDYEQYF
TGCGCCAGCAGCCAGAGGACAGGCGACTACGAGCAGTACTTC
>TRBD1|NA|14|TRBJ2-1|TRBV7-7
CASSLGGQGGEQFF
TGTGCCAGCAGCTTAGGGGGACAGGGCGGTGAGCAGTTCTTC
>NA|NA|14|TRBJ1-1|TRBV6-5
CASSYTKGYTEAFF
TGTGCCAGCAGTTACACTAAGGGGTACACTGAAGCTTTCTTT
>TRBD1|once|12|TRBJ1-2|TRBV6-5
CASRRRTGGEIF
TGTGCCAGCAGGCGGAGGACAGGGGGCGAGATCTTC
>TRBD2|NA|19|TRBJ2-5|TRBV18
CASSPPGLAGGWRGETQYF
TGTGCCAGCTCACCACCGGGACTAGCGGGAGGGTGGAGAGGAGAGACCCAGTACTTC
>TRBD1|NA|15|TRBJ2-1|TRBV19
CASSEPGQGRDEQFF
TGTGCCAGTAGCGAACCGGGACAGGGCAGGGATGAGCAGTTCTTC
>NA|NA|15|TRBJ2-6|TRBV7-9
CASSRGLTGANVLTF
TGTGCCAGCAGCCGTGGACTTACTGGGGCCAACGTCCTGACTTTC
>TRBD1|NA|13|TRBJ2-5|TRBV27
CASSLSRQGRQYF
TGTGCCAGCAGTTTATCGCGACAGGGCAGGCAGTACTTC
>TRBD1|NA|14|TRBJ2-7|TRBV19
CASSPRDRGREQYF
TGTGCCAGTAGTCCAAGGGACAGGGGTAGGGAGCAGTACTTC